A selection of T cell receptor beta chains follows, all from one sample in a study of blood T cell repertoires in COVID-19. Libraries were prepared by immunoSEQ multiplex PCR; TCRdb keeps only in-frame clonotypes and omits some of them. The table shows a few hundred thousand clones, with about 88% occurring only once. Input material: PBMCs or T cells enriched from blood (not recorded which). The receptors stem from a woman aged 18-30 years who had been exposed to COVID-19. The CDR3 runs from the conserved cysteine through the conserved F or W. The D gene is left open where the match is weak. Where a row states a size, it is once, few, many or the class of an expanded clone; other rows omit it.

d_call	v_call	j_call	clone_size	cdr3_nt	cdr3_aa
-	TRBV18	TRBJ2-2	-	TGTGCCAGCTCACCACCTAGCGGAAACACCGGGGAGCTGTTTTTT	CASSPPSGNTGELFF
-	TRBV5-1	TRBJ2-2	-	TGCGCCAGCAGCTTGGGAGGAGGGAAAATCGGGGAGCTGTTTTTT	CASSLGGGKIGELFF
TRBD1	TRBV19	TRBJ2-1	once	TGTGCCAGTCAACTTATGACAGGGCCCTACAATGAGCAGTTCTTC	CASQLMTGPYNEQFF
-	TRBV5-1	TRBJ1-2	-	TGCGCCAGCAGCCTCTATGACCGGGTCGGGGGCTACACCTTC	CASSLYDRVGGYTF
-	TRBV4-2	TRBJ2-3	few	TGTGCCAGCAGCCCGCTTGGGAGCACCGATACGCAGTATTTT	CASSPLGSTDTQYF
TRBD1	TRBV30	TRBJ1-6	once	TGTGCCTGGAAGATCCCGGACAGGGTTCACTCACCCCTCCACTTT	CAWKIPDRVHSPLHF
-	TRBV7-8	TRBJ2-5	-	TGTGCCAGCTATGATCGGCGGCAAGAGACCCAGTACTTC	CASYDRRQETQYF
TRBD2	TRBV3-1/TRBV3-2	TRBJ2-5	-	TGTGCCAGCAGCCCAAGCGTGGTAGCGGGGCCGAACCAGTACTTC	CASSPSVVAGPNQYF
-	TRBV3-1/TRBV3-2	TRBJ1-2	-	TGTGCCAGCAGCCAAGAAGGGGCTTCCTATGGCTACACCTTC	CASSQEGASYGYTF
TRBD1	TRBV28	TRBJ1-1	-	TGTGCCAGCAGCCACAACCGGGACAGGGGCCACACTGAAGCTTTCTTT	CASSHNRDRGHTEAFF
-	TRBV7-8	TRBJ1-4	-	TGTGCCAGCAGCTCCGCGTTAGGGGCTAATGAAAAACTGTTTTTT	CASSSALGANEKLFF
-	TRBV27	TRBJ2-1	-	TGTGCCAGCAATCTAACACACACCAGGGTCGGTATCTTC	CASNLTHTRVGIF
TRBD2	TRBV19	TRBJ2-5	-	TGTGCCAGTAGGACTAGCGGGAGTCGAGAGACCCAGTACTTC	CASRTSGSRETQYF
TRBD1	TRBV3-1/TRBV3-2	TRBJ2-1	-	TGTGCCAGCAGCCAAGTCCAGGGGGTGGGGCAGTTCTTC	CASSQVQGVGQFF
-	TRBV29-1	TRBJ2-3	-	TGCAGCGTTGAAGGCGGAGGGAGCACAGATACGCAGTATTTT	CSVEGGGSTDTQYF
TRBD1	TRBV2	TRBJ1-3	-	TGTGCCAGCAGTGGACAGGGACTTTCTGGAAACACCATATATTTT	CASSGQGLSGNTIYF
TRBD2	TRBV6-6	TRBJ2-2	-	TGTGCCAGCAGCCGACACGCGGGAGGACCCGGGGAGCTGTTTTTT	CASSRHAGGPGELFF
-	TRBV7-9	TRBJ2-1	-	TGTGCCAGCAGCCCAAACGGACTCCTCAATGAGCAGTTCTTC	CASSPNGLLNEQFF
-	TRBV20-1	TRBJ1-3	once	TGCAGTGCTAGTCCATGGGGACACTCTGGAAACACCATATATTTT	CSASPWGHSGNTIYF
-	TRBV7-3	TRBJ2-3	few	TGTGCCAGCAGCTTACTTCCTAGCGGCACAGATACGCAGTATTTT	CASSLLPSGTDTQYF
-	TRBV5-1	TRBJ2-5	once	TGCGCCAGCACCAGGGACCAAGAGACCCAGTACTTC	CASTRDQETQYF
TRBD1	TRBV28	TRBJ1-1	-	TGTGCCAGCAGTTCCTTAGGGACAGGGTACACTGAAGCTTTCTTT	CASSSLGTGYTEAFF
TRBD1	TRBV19	TRBJ1-1	-	TGTGCCAGTAGTCCGAAGGACAGGGAAAGGTCTGAAGCTTTCTTT	CASSPKDRERSEAFF
TRBD1	TRBV19	TRBJ2-1	-	TGTGCCAGTAGTACTCCGGGACAGGGTCTATATGAGCAGTTCTTC	CASSTPGQGLYEQFF
-	TRBV18	TRBJ1-4	-	TGTGCCAGCTCACCAAGACAGGCTGCAACTAATGAAAAACTGTTTTTT	CASSPRQAATNEKLFF
TRBD1	TRBV27	TRBJ2-7	-	TGTGCCAGCAGTTTAGTGGGGACAGGTCCCTACGAGCAGTACTTC	CASSLVGTGPYEQYF
TRBD1	TRBV19	TRBJ2-2	-	TGTGCCAGTTATCGAACCGGGACAGGGAACACCGGGGAGCTGTTTTTT	CASYRTGTGNTGELFF
TRBD2	TRBV6-2/TRBV6-3	TRBJ2-3	-	TGTGCCAGCAGTTACTCGGGCGGGGGGATAGATACGCAGTATTTT	CASSYSGGGIDTQYF
-	TRBV4-1	TRBJ2-4	-	TGCGCCAGCAGCCAAGATTTTAACAGGGAGCTTCTCCAAAACATTCAGTACTTC	CASSQDFNRELLQNIQYF
TRBD1	TRBV13	TRBJ2-7	-	TGTGCCAGCAGCCACAGGGGGGCCTACGAGCAGTACTTC	CASSHRGAYEQYF
TRBD2	TRBV25-1	TRBJ2-1	-	TGTGCCAGCAGCGGGACTAGCGGTTACAATGAGCAGTTCTTC	CASSGTSGYNEQFF
-	TRBV10-1	TRBJ2-1	-	TGCGCCAGCAGCCGGACTATGGGTATTACGAGTGTGAGTAACAATGAGCAGTTCTTC	CASSRTMGITSVSNNEQFF
TRBD2	TRBV2	TRBJ2-3	-	TGTGCCAGCGGGAGGGTTGGCACAGATACGCAGTATTTT	CASGRVGTDTQYF
-	TRBV7-2	TRBJ2-7	-	TGTGCCAGCAGCTTAGTATACGAGCAGTACTTC	CASSLVYEQYF
TRBD1	TRBV6-5	TRBJ2-7	-	TGTGCCAGCAAGAGACAGGGGGATTCCTACGAGCAGTACTTC	CASKRQGDSYEQYF
-	TRBV7-2	TRBJ2-7	once	TGTGCCAGCAGCCCACAGTCCTCCTACGAGCAGTACTTC	CASSPQSSYEQYF
TRBD2	TRBV7-2	TRBJ2-3	-	TGTGCCAGCAGCGCTCCACGGCGGGGGGGGGCGGATACGCAGTATTTT	CASSAPRRGGADTQYF
-	TRBV24-1	TRBJ1-5	few	TGTGCCACCAGTGAGCGGGGGACTCAGCCCCAGCATTTT	CATSERGTQPQHF
TRBD2	TRBV6-4	TRBJ2-1	-	TGTGCCAGCAGTGACTCAGCGGGATACGTCGATGAGCAGTTCTTC	CASSDSAGYVDEQFF
TRBD1	TRBV30	TRBJ2-7	-	TGTGCCTGGAGTGTACGTTACAGGGGGGTTGAGCAGTACTTC	CAWSVRYRGVEQYF
-	TRBV4-2	TRBJ2-2	-	TGTGCCAGCAGCCCACTTAAAATACTCAGGGGTCCAAACACCGGGGAGCTGTTTTTT	CASSPLKILRGPNTGELFF
-	TRBV7-6	TRBJ1-1	once	TGTGCCAGCAGCTTATCGGGGGACACTGAAGCTTTCTTT	CASSLSGDTEAFF
-	TRBV29-1	TRBJ2-7	-	TGCAGCGTTGTACAGGGCCACGAGCAGTACTTC	CSVVQGHEQYF
-	TRBV2	TRBJ2-1	few	TGTGCCAGCAGTGGACGGGAGTTAGGGTCCTACAATGAGCAGTTCTTC	CASSGRELGSYNEQFF
TRBD2	TRBV7-8	TRBJ2-7	-	TGTGCCAGCAGACAACTCACTAGCGAGGAGCAGTACTTC	CASRQLTSEEQYF
-	TRBV7-4	TRBJ2-5	-	TGTGCCAGCAGCTCGGGCCAGGGCCAAGAGACCCAGTACTTC	CASSSGQGQETQYF
-	TRBV4-1	TRBJ1-1	-	TGCGCCAGCAGCCAATTTGGAAATGTGGGCATCTCGGACACTGAAGCTTTCTTT	CASSQFGNVGISDTEAFF
-	TRBV21-1	TRBJ2-1	once	TGTGCCAGCAGCAACAGGTACAATGAGCAGTTCTTC	CASSNRYNEQFF
-	TRBV6-4	TRBJ1-1	-	TGTGCCAGCAGCCCTACAGGGAACACTGAAGCTTTCTTT	CASSPTGNTEAFF
-	TRBV28	TRBJ2-1	-	TGTGCCACCCTGGGAGGCATCCATGAGCAGTTCTTC	CATLGGIHEQFF
TRBD1	TRBV7-9	TRBJ1-5	-	TGTGCCAGCAGCCCGGGGACAGGGGTTCTTCAGCCCCAGCATTTT	CASSPGTGVLQPQHF
-	TRBV2	TRBJ1-1	-	TGTGCCAGCAGTGAAATCAGTTTCAACACTGAAGCTTTCTTT	CASSEISFNTEAFF
TRBD2	TRBV2	TRBJ2-4	-	TGTGCCAGCAGTGTAGGTAGCGGGAGAAGTAAAGCCAAAAACATTCAGTACTTC	CASSVGSGRSKAKNIQYF
TRBD1	TRBV3-1/TRBV3-2	TRBJ2-7	-	TGTGCCAGCAGCCCAAGGACAGGGGGCTCCTACGAGCAGTACTTC	CASSPRTGGSYEQYF
TRBD1	TRBV6-2/TRBV6-3	TRBJ2-2	once	TGTGCCAGCAGCCGGACAGGGCTGTCCAACACCGGGGAGCTGTTTTTT	CASSRTGLSNTGELFF